This T cell receptor beta chain emerged from a study of tissue T cells after allogeneic stem cell transplantation. General observations from the study: Anatomically similar tissues had similar TCR repertoires within each patient. The study did not identify alloreactive or antigen-specific tissue TCRs, and some clones might be persisting host cells.

Time point of the sample: mouse harvest day 7 after allogeneic transplant. Mouse grafts combined 10^7 T-cell-depleted bone marrow cells with 10^6 splenic CD5+ T cells. In this sample, this clone turned up once. Its specificity is unknown. The listed genes are named as in mouse. With the read ending 1 residue before the CDR3 end, the germline J gene is used to fill in that end. Assay used: immunoSEQ multiplex PCR; TCRdb lists only in-frame clones, some missing. The sample shows 7,000 to 7,500 clones, 40% to 55% of them seen only once. The V segment lost 5 bases and the J segment 6 bases; nucleotides outside the gene matches: 7. Germline CDR1 reads SNHLY; CDR2 reads FYNGKV (reference sequence). The CDR3 runs to 14 residues.

The TCR was taken from a female BALB/c mouse given C57BL/6 T cells with graft-versus-host disease after an allogeneic hematopoietic cell transplant. The sample consisted of gut tissue. The chain uses TRBV3 and TRBJ2-5; 8 nucleotides line up with TRBD2. CDR3 loop: CASSPHWGRDTQYF. The CDR3 DNA, read in part, is TGTGCCAGCAGCCCTCACTGGGGGCGGGACACCCAGTAC. Supplemented by reference TRBV3 and TRBJ2-5, the full variable domain reads GPKVLQIPSHQIIDMGQMVTLNCDPVSNHLYFYWYKQILGQQMEFLVNFYNGKVMEKSKLFKDQFSVERPDGSYFTLKIQPTALEDSAVYFCASSPHWGRDTQYFGPGTRLLVL.